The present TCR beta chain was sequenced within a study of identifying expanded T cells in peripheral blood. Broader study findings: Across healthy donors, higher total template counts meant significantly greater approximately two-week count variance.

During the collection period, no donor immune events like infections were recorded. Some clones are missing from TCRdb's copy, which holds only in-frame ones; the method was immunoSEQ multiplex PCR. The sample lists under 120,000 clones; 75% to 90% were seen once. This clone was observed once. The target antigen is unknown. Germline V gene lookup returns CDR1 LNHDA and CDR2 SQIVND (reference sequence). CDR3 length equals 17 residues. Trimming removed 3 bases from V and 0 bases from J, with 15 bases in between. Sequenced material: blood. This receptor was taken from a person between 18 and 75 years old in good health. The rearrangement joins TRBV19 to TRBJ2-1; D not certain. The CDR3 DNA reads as TGTGCCAGTAGTATCCCCCGTGTGGGCTTCTCCTACAATGAGCAGTTCTTC. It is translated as CASSIPRVGFSYNEQFF. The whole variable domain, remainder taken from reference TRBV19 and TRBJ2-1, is DGGITQSPKYLFRKEGQNVTLSCEQNLNHDAMYWYRQDPGQGLRLIYYSQIVNDFQKGDIAEGYSVSREKKESFPLTVTSAQKNPTAFYLCASSIPRVGFSYNEQFFGPGTRLTVL.